The T cell receptor beta chain under discussion was sequenced for a study of blood T cell repertoires in COVID-19 (TCRdb year 2020). About the investigation overall: Samples covering the acute and convalescent phases of COVID-19 were provided by collaborators in the United States, Italy and Spain. HLA class I and class II types, where available, came from metadata supplied by the sample provider rather than from assay-based typing. Deeply sampled blood TCRbeta repertoires from subjects exposed to, actively infected with, or recovered from COVID-19 were included in the dataset. The repertoires were made available in a free public database intended to serve as a resource for research on the immune response to SARS-CoV-2. Nearly every sample came with metadata listing a de-identified subject ID, COVID-19 status, age in years and sex. The prospective study material was composed of cDNA or gDNA derived from T cells, B-cell-depleted T cells, or PBMCs. Samples were obtained from the ongoing ImmuneRACE study (first 160 participants) and from 1,200 or so subjects provided by 6 global collaborators. Summary of the overall study and its limitations: The quantity of clinical and demographic metadata differed by source and by participant and was supplied without curation.

About this clone: Its target antigen remains unknown. No base-level quality is on record; no much larger clone is a single base apart.

The immunoSEQ Assay, a bias-controlled multiplex PCR, was used to amplify TCRbeta CDR3 regions from genomic DNA. The authors' analysis ran thus. Nucleated cell counts per sample were estimated from amplification of reference gene primers within the assay. Sequence reads were collapsed and filtered to measure the absolute abundance of every unique TCRbeta CDR3 rearrangement. For each sample, productive Simpson clonality was calculated by taking the square root of Simpson's diversity index across productive rearrangements. TCRdb holds this immuneACCESS table with in-frame rearrangements only. Some clones are missing; in checked studies, unresolved V genes explain under half, and the rest has no known cause. The V and J calls and the clone size are those of that table, but D and trimming were determined from the DNA. A total of about 200,000 clones appear in this sample, roughly four fifths of them only once. The ten largest make up about an eighth of the sample.

Participants in the prospective study were enrolled through a virtual design, were aged roughly 18 to 95 years, and lived in roughly 24 United States geographic areas. In the prospective study, participants were assigned to cohorts based on the clinical history participants reported in a screening survey and a study questionnaire. Recovered participants in ImmuneRACE Cohort 3 were defined as having two consecutive negative NP/OP PCR tests, clearance from a healthcare professional, or resolution of symptoms. Mobile phlebotomists in the prospective study collected whole blood, serum and a nasopharyngeal or oropharyngeal swab from every participant. Additional blood draws and questionnaires over an approximately 2-month period could optionally be provided by prospective study participants. Before DNA extraction, prospective study blood samples were shipped either frozen or at room temperature. Its CDR3 holds 14 amino acids, cysteine through phenylalanine. The entry retains the CDR3 DNA only, 42 bases that are in frame from base 1. V loses 2 bases of germline sequence and J loses 4 bases, and the interval between the two ends is 11 bases. From the germline V gene, CDR1 is MNHNS and CDR2 is SASEGT.

The V and J genes are TRBV6-1 and TRBJ1-2; the D gene is possibly TRBD1, with 5 bases matching. This clonotype was obtained from a man in his forties who had recovered from COVID-19. Sequenced material: PBMCs or T cells enriched from blood (not recorded which). The CDR3 here reads CASSETFRAYGYTF. The bases are TGTGCCAGCAGTGAAACGTTCAGGGCCTATGGCTACACCTTC.